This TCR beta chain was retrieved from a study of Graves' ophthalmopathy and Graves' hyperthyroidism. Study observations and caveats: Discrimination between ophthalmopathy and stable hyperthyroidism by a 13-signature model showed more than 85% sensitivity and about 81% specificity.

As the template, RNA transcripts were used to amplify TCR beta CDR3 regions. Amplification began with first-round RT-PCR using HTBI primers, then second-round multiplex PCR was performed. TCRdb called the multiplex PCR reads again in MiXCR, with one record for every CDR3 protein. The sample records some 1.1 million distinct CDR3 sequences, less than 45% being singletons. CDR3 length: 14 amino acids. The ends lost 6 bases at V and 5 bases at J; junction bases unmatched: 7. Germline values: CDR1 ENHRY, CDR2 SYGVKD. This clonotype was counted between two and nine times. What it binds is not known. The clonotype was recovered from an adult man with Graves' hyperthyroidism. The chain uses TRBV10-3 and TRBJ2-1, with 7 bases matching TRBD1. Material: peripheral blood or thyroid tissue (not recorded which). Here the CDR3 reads CAIRSDRADNEQFF. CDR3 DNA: TGTGCCATCAGATCCGACAGGGCTGACAATGAGCAGTTCTTC.